The 22 T cell receptor beta chains below come from one sample, sequenced in a study of blood T cell repertoires in COVID-19. Libraries were prepared by immunoSEQ multiplex PCR; TCRdb keeps only in-frame clonotypes and omits some of them. The table shows about 120,000 clones, with roughly 85% occurring only once. The material sequenced was peripheral blood. Every receptor here comes from a man aged 35 to 55 with acute or convalescent COVID-19.

The CDR3 loop is CASSVGLEANEQFF. The DNA of the CDR3 is TGTGCCAGCAGTGTAGGTTTAGAGGCGAATGAGCAGTTCTTC. This rearrangement joins TRBV6-4 to TRBJ2-1; no reliable D call. V shed 4 bases and J shed 7 bases, with 14 bases lying between them. The CDR3 is 14 residues long. Germline values: CDR1 MRHNA, CDR2 SNTAGT.

The V call is TRBV7-6, the J call TRBJ2-5, with TRBD2 matching over 16 bases. The germline CDR1 and CDR2 sequences are SGHVS and FNYEAQ. CDR3 length: 18 amino acids. V gave up 0 bases and J gave up 5 bases; unmatched junction bases: 6. The CDR3 DNA sequence: TGTGCCAGCAGCTTAGCGTGGGGACTAGCGGGGGGGTCGGAGACCCAGTACTTC. Its protein is CASSLAWGLAGGSETQYF.

The gene calls are TRBV9 and TRBJ2-3; the D gene is possibly TRBD2 (6 bases). From germline, CDR1 is SGDLS and CDR2 YYNGEE. V lost 0 bases and J lost 5, with 10 bases in between. The CDR3 has 14 amino acids. The CDR3 loop reads CASSVEWGGDTQYF. In DNA, the CDR3 is TGTGCCAGCAGCGTAGAGTGGGGAGGAGATACGCAGTATTTT.

The count of this clone is one. The J gene is TRBJ2-1, the V gene TRBV28; the match to TRBD2 covers 7 bases. Germline V lookup: CDR1 MDHEN, CDR2 SYDVKM. With 6 bases clipped from V and 6 bases from J, the junction kept 11 bases outside the gene matches. This CDR3 is built from 15 residues. The CDR3 coding sequence is TGTGCCAGCAGCAACCTAGCGGCAGGAGCCAATGAGCAGTTCTTC. It is translated as CASSNLAAGANEQFF.

The chain uses TRBV28 and TRBJ2-5; the match to TRBD2 covers 10 bases. V lost 1 base and J lost 2; bases outside the gene matches: 1. This CDR3 spans 15 amino acids. Per germline, CDR1 MDHEN and CDR2 SYDVKM. This chain's CDR3 is CASSLSGLAQETQYF. As DNA, the CDR3 is TGTGCCAGCAGTTTATCGGGACTAGCGCAAGAGACCCAGTACTTC.

The chain employs TRBV18 and TRBJ2-3; 9 bases agree with TRBD2. Germline loops: CDR1 KGHSH, CDR2 LQKENI. Germline trimming cut 3 bases from V and 5 bases from J; bases unmatched to any gene: 3. This CDR3 has 14 amino acids. CDR3 loop: CASSPGLAGDTQYF. The CDR3 nucleotides read TGTGCCAGCTCACCGGGACTAGCAGGAGATACGCAGTATTTT.

This chain uses TRBV6-5 with TRBJ2-1, with 8 positions matching TRBD2. Losses at the gene ends were 8 bases for V and 8 bases for J; bases not matched to a gene: 14. CDR1 and CDR2 (germline): MNHEY, SVGAGI. There are 15 residues in the CDR3. The chain's CDR3 is CASCVLAGSADEQFF. CDR3 DNA: TGTGCCAGCTGCGTTTTAGCGGGGTCCGCCGATGAGCAGTTCTTC.

The rearrangement uses TRBV28 and TRBJ2-5, with a weak D call TRBD1 (5 bases). Trimming took 5 bases from V and 3 from J, leaving 16 bases between them. The CDR3 is 15 amino acids. Germline CDR1 and CDR2: MDHEN and SYDVKM. The CDR3 bases are TGTGCCAGCAGTCCCTACCTAAGGGGCGAAGAGACCCAGTACTTC. It is translated as CASSPYLRGEETQYF.

This chain joins TRBV7-9 and TRBJ1-1; tentatively, D is TRBD1 (5 bases). CDR3 length equals 15 residues. Trimming cost V 5 bases and J 6 bases, with 19 bases left between them. Germline loops: CDR1 SEHNR, CDR2 FQNEAQ (reference sequence). DNA for the CDR3: TGTGCCAGCAGCGCCCGCGGGGCAGTGGCTCCTGAAGCTTTCTTT. Encoded protein: CASSARGAVAPEAFF.

The sample holds one count of this clone. The chain combines TRBV7-9 with TRBJ2-7, with 9 bases lining up with TRBD1. Germline values: CDR1 SEHNR, CDR2 FQNEAQ (reference sequence). The V gene end was trimmed by 2 bases and the J gene end by 7 bases; junction bases not matched to a gene: 6. The CDR3 sequence is 14 residues long. The CDR3: CASSLRTGVDEQYF. The CDR3 coding sequence is TGTGCCAGCAGCTTACGGACAGGGGTTGATGAGCAGTACTTC. The variable domain in full, with the rest retrieved from reference TRBV7-9 and TRBJ2-7, is DTGVSQNPRHKITKRGQNVTFRCDPISEHNRLYWYRQTLGQGPEFLTYFQNEAQLEKSRLLSDRFSAERPKGSFSTLEIQRTEQGDSAMYLCASSLRTGVDEQYFGPGTRLTVT.

J is TRBJ2-1 and V is TRBV18; 9 bases are shared with TRBD2. CDR1 is KGHSH and CDR2 is LQKENI in the germline V gene. The CDR3 spans 16 residues. Trimming cost V 0 bases and J 7 bases; bases outside gene matches: 7. The CDR3 DNA reads TGTGCCAGCTCACCACCAACGACTAGCGGCTTAAATGAGCAGTTCTTC. As protein: CASSPPTTSGLNEQFF.

The chain employs TRBV5-4 and TRBJ1-2; 10 positions agree with TRBD1. Germline CDR1 is SGHNT and CDR2 is YYREEE (reference sequence). This CDR3 comprises 16 residues. V gave up 0 bases and J gave up 4 bases; unmatched junction bases: 6. CDR3 DNA sequence: TGTGCCAGCAGCTTGGCGGGGACAGGGGTCGGCTATGGCTACACCTTC. Its translation is CASSLAGTGVGYGYTF.

The chain joins TRBV11-2 to TRBJ2-1, with a tentative D call TRBD2 (5 bases). V was trimmed by 5 bases and J by 6 bases, leaving 11 bases between them. Germline CDR1 is SGHAT and CDR2 is FQNNGV. CDR3 length: 13 residues. The CDR3 nucleotides are TGTGCCAGCAGCACCACAGCGGTCAATGAGCAGTTCTTC. It codes for CASSTTAVNEQFF.

V gene TRBV19 combines with J gene TRBJ1-1, with D hard to call. The CDR3 is made up of 15 amino acids. The V gene's germline CDR1 is LNHDA and CDR2 SQIVND (reference sequence). Trimming left V 4 bases short and J 2 bases short, with 14 bases between. The CDR3 DNA reads TGTGCCAGTAGTACGAAAAAGACGGGAAACACTGAAGCTTTCTTT. Residues: CASSTKKTGNTEAFF.

This chain joins TRBV5-1 and TRBJ2-7; D is undetermined. The CDR3 is made up of 15 amino acids. Trimming took 0 bases from V and 0 from J, leaving 10 bases between them. Germline assignment: CDR1 SGHRS and CDR2 YFSETQ. The CDR3 DNA follows: TGCGCCAGCAGCTTGGCCGAACACAGCTCCTACGAGCAGTACTTC. This translates into CASSLAEHSSYEQYF.

The CDR3 spells CASSQDLARGAVQPQHF. The CDR3 nucleotides read TGCGCCAGCAGCCAAGATCTGGCCAGGGGGGCTGTTCAGCCCCAGCATTTT. This chain uses TRBV4-1 with TRBJ1-5; 7 bases align to TRBD1. Germline CDR1 is MGHRA and CDR2 is YSYEKL. Germline trimming cut 0 bases from V and 6 bases from J; bases unmatched to any gene: 11. The CDR3 runs 17 residues.

The DNA for the CDR3 is TGTGCCAGCAGCTTAGCACCTTTAGCGGGCTCACCCCTCCACTTT. Translation gives CASSLAPLAGSPLHF. The V call is TRBV11-2, the J call TRBJ1-6; D is ambiguous. The V end lost 1 base, the J end lost 10 bases, and 14 bases lay between the germline ends. This CDR3 spans 15 amino acids. CDR1 is SGHAT, CDR2 FQNNGV, per germline.

V is TRBV19 and J is TRBJ2-6, with no clear D. Germline CDR1 LNHDA, CDR2 SQIVND (reference sequence). This CDR3 region has 15 residues. Trimming stripped 1 base from V and 0 bases from J, with 4 bases between. DNA of the CDR3: TGTGCCAGTAGTATAGTGAGCTCTGGGGCCAACGTCCTGACTTTC. It is translated as CASSIVSSGANVLTF. Using reference TRBV19 and TRBJ2-6 for the parts outside the CDR3, the full variable domain is DGGITQSPKYLFRKEGQNVTLSCEQNLNHDAMYWYRQDPGQGLRLIYYSQIVNDFQKGDIAEGYSVSREKKESFPLTVTSAQKNPTAFYLCASSIVSSGANVLTFGAGSRLTVL.

This rearrangement joins TRBV7-2 to TRBJ2-5; 7 nucleotides align to TRBD2. Trimming cost V 2 bases and J 1 base; bases outside gene matches: 10. Germline V CDR1 and CDR2: SGHTA, FQGNSA. The CDR3 consists of 17 residues. CDR3 DNA: TGTGCCAGCAGCTTAATCCTTTGGCGGGGGACCCAAGAGACCCAGTACTTC. It specifies CASSLILWRGTQETQYF.

The chain employs TRBV4-3 and TRBJ1-1; no reliable D call. This CDR3 comprises 14 residues. The germline V gene encodes CDR1 LGHNA and CDR2 YSLEER. V lost 0 bases, J lost 4 bases, and 9 bases lay in between. Here the CDR3 reads CASSQDAGATEAFF. In nucleotides, the CDR3 is TGCGCCAGCAGCCAAGATGCAGGTGCCACTGAAGCTTTCTTT.

The CDR3 here is CASSPLRVAGYEQYF. The CDR3 DNA follows: TGTGCCAGCAGCCCCCTTCGAGTAGCGGGCTACGAGCAGTACTTC. V gene TRBV7-2 combines with J gene TRBJ2-7; 7 bases map to TRBD2. Germline assignment: CDR1 SGHTA and CDR2 FQGNSA. V dropped 5 bases and J dropped 3; count of bases not matched to a gene: 10. This CDR3 has 15 amino acids.

The chain has TRBV2 and TRBJ2-5; TRBD2 matches at 14 bases. In germline, CDR1 is SNHLY, CDR2 FYNNEI. CDR3 size: 18 residues. Trimming at V came to 3 bases and at J to 2 bases, leaving 8 bases not matched to a gene. DNA of the CDR3: TGTGCCAGCAGTGACCTCCGGACTAGCGGGAGGACACAAGAGACCCAGTACTTC. Protein: CASSDLRTSGRTQETQYF.